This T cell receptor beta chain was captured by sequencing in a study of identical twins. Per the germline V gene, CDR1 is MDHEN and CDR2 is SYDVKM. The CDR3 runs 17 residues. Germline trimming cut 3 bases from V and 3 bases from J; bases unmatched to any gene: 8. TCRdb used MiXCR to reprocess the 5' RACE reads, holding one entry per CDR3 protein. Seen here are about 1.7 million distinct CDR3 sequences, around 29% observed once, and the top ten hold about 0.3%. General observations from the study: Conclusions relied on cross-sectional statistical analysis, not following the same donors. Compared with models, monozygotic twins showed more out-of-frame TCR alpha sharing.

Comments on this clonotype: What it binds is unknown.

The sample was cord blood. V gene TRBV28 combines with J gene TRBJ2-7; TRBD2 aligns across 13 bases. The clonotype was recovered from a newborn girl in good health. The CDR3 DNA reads TGTGCCAGCAGTTTCGATCAGACTAGCGGGAGGCTCTACGAGCAGTACTTC. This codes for CASSFDQTSGRLYEQYF.